This TCR beta chain came from a study of T-cell memory formation after mild COVID-19. In the study overall: TCR clusters showed largely donor specificity.

Findings and caveats of the study: Later expanders leaned CD4+, whereas clones that contracted between day 15 and 85 were balanced CD4/CD8. In second-wave clones peaking day 37, SARS-CoV-2 specificity remained unconfirmed.

TCRdb re-called the 5' RACE reads through MiXCR, storing one row per CDR3 protein. The sample consists of a few hundred thousand distinct CDR3 sequences, 8% to 10% of them appearing once. The CDR3 is 15 amino acids. Germline CDR1 DFQATT, CDR2 SNEGSKA (reference sequence). Trimming removed 4 bases from V and 4 bases from J; junction bases left unmatched: 11. The table lists this clonotype with many counts. Its specificity is not known. The source is a man between 18 and 35 years old who had mild COVID-19 (a few samples of this study predate the infection). Cell type and time point are not known. The sequenced sample was PBMCs or a T cell subset sorted from them (not recorded which). The rearrangement links TRBV20-1 to TRBJ2-3; 7 positions match TRBD2. This CDR3 is CSATWPGGPADTQYF. The CDR3 region has the DNA TGCAGTGCTACTTGGCCGGGGGGACCCGCAGATACGCAGTATTTT.